This T cell receptor (beta chain) originates from a study of Graves' ophthalmopathy and Graves' hyperthyroidism. Ophthalmopathy donors showed moderate-to-severe activity, CAS ≥3, NOSPECS ≥4 and a duration under 3 months. It was from roughly 10 ml of fresh peripheral blood that the PBMCs came. Amplified TCR beta CDR3 regions were obtained using RNA transcripts as template. Amplification began with first-round RT-PCR using HTBI primers, then second-round multiplex PCR was performed. TCRdb reprocessed the multiplex PCR reads with MiXCR, giving one entry per CDR3 protein. This sample carries about 740,000 distinct CDR3 sequences, 35% to 50% of them seen once, and the ten largest clones take 40% to 55%. As to this clonotype: This may arise from a read error, as a much more abundant clone is one base away.

The sequence derives from an adult man with Graves' ophthalmopathy. Sequences were obtained from peripheral blood.

CDR3 sequence reads: CPSSAPGNYGYTF. The CDR3 DNA follows: TGTCCCAGCAGCGCCCCCGGGAACTATGGCTACACCTTC. The chain uses TRBV7-2 and TRBJ1-2; D is uncertain. CDR1 and CDR2 (germline): SGHTA, FQGNSA. The CDR3 consists of 13 residues.